The entry below gives a single T cell receptor beta chain sequence along with its context. It has no much larger one-base neighbor in the sample; base qualities were not kept. Library construction relied on the immunoSEQ multiplex PCR assay. For most patients, genomic DNA was isolated with the Qiagen DNeasy Blood and Tissue Kit and shipped frozen to Adaptive Biotechnologies for TCR sequencing. For most patients, genomic DNA was subjected to high-throughput TCR-beta CDR3 sequencing by Adaptive Biotechnologies. Processing in the source paper ran as follows. TCR sequencing data for some 19 patients were retrieved from Adaptive's ImmunoSEQ software; a few other patients were processed with MiXCR and VDJtools. To correct CD4 versus CD8 sorting errors, any sequence found in both subsets at a frequency ratio below 5:1 was removed. CDR3 nucleotide sequences shared between donor and recipient were removed because their origin could not be assigned. To count as alloreactive, a clone needed at least 2-fold expansion over unstimulated cells and a minimum CFSE-low frequency of 0.002% (template counts) or 0.001% (read counts). Mappable clones were those detected in sequenced pre-transplant spleen, lymph node, or MLR CFSE-low populations of the donor or recipient. The cumulative frequency of alloreactive clones was calculated as a percentage of all sequences, weighted by copy number. The clones in this table, taken by TCRdb from immuneACCESS, are in-frame only. Not every clone is retained; where verified, under half of the shortfall comes from an unresolved V gene, and the cause of the rest is unknown. The D gene and trimming were derived from the DNA, and the V and J assignments and clone size from that table. Within this sample are some 19,000 clones, with roughly 40% of them counted one time only. The ten largest clones capture 2% of the sample.

In light of the paper, this sample's time point label describes: cells obtained before transplantation from donor or recipient. Mixed lymphocyte reactions plated about 200,000 CFSE-labeled pre-transplant responders with about 200,000 irradiated violet-dye-labeled stimulators and were cultured for 6 days. After the mixed lymphocyte reaction, proliferating CD3+CD4+CFSE-low and CD3+CD8+CFSE-low responder cells were FACS-sorted on a BD Influx sorter. The cysteine opens and the phenylalanine closes a CDR3 of 17 amino acids. Only the CDR3 DNA is retained, 51 bases long and in frame from the first base. The germline V gene sets CDR1 to ENHRY and CDR2 to SYGVKD. V is trimmed back by 6 bases and J by 1 base, and the junction contains 10 bases that no gene match accounts for. This record belongs to a study of graft-versus-host responses after intestinal transplantation (dated by TCRdb to the early 2020s). Some background on the complete study: Multivisceral, liver-intestinal, or isolated intestinal transplants were received by the recipients. All recipients received anti-thymocyte globulin induction followed by maintenance tacrolimus and steroids for 3 to 4 years. After intestinal transplantation, graft-versus-host and host-versus-graft alloreactive T cell clones in the graft, circulation and bone marrow were tracked using bulk TCR-beta CDR3 sequencing. To identify alloreactive clones, pre-transplant mixed lymphocyte reaction products were sequenced and compared with unstimulated pre-transplant donor and recipient T cells. The cohort enrolled 20 to 30 intestinal transplant recipients, one of whom was a retransplant, and a few patients without pretransplant specimens were excluded. Donor T cell macrochimerism was defined as a peak of at least 4% donor T cells among recipient peripheral blood mononuclear cells. Samples from a few later patients were sequenced in-house on an Illumina MiSeq with MiXCR processing rather than by the commercial service.

Broader findings and caveats from the paper: GvH clones were detected in recipient bone marrow, and some appeared earlier in ileal mucosa or blood, consistent with an intestinal mucosal origin. The relatively low number and heterogeneity of intestinal transplant patients limited the conclusions. Early after transplant, peak levels of circulating GvH clones were found to be associated with declines in HvG clones. Patients with donor T cell macrochimerism had high GvH to HvG T cell clonal ratios in their allografts.

The clonotype originates from a human patient who was an organ donor for intestinal transplantation. The V gene is TRBV10-3 and the J gene is TRBJ2-2; 8 nucleotides in the junction match TRBD2. The specimen was alloreactive CD4+ T cells from a mixed lymphocyte reaction culture, collected before transplantation. The sample's cell subset or site, from its label and the paper: CFSE-low proliferating T cells sorted from approximately six-day pre-transplant mixed lymphocyte reaction (GvH or HvG direction). The DNA is TGTGCCATCAGCCAACTCGGGCTAGCGGGGAACACCGGGGAGCTGTTTTTT. It codes for CAISQLGLAGNTGELFF.